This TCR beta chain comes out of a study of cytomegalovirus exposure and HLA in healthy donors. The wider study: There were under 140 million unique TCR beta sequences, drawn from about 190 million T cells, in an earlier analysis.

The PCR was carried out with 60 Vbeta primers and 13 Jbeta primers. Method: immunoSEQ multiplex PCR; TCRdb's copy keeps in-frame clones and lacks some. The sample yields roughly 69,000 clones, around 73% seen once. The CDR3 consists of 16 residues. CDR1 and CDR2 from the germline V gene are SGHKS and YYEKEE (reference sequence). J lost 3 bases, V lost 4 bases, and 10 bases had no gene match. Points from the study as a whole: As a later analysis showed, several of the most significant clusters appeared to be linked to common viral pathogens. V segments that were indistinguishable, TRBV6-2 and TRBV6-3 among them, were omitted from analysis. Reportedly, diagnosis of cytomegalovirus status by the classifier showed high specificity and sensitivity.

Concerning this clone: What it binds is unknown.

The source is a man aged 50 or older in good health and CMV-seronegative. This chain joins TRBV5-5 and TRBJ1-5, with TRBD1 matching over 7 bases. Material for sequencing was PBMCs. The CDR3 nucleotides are TGTGCCAGCAGCCCGGAGCAGGGGGGAAACAATCAGCCCCAGCATTTT. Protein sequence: CASSPEQGGNNQPQHF. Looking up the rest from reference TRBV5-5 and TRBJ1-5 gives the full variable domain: DAGVTQSPTHLIKTRGQQVTLRCSPISGHKSVSWYQQVLGQGPQFIFQYYEKEERGRGNFPDRFSARQFPNYSSELNVNALLLGDSALYLCASSPEQGGNNQPQHFGDGTRLSIL.